This TCR beta chain was retrieved from a study of persistence of HIV-infected CD4 T cells. Nonspecific anti-CD3/anti-CD28 bead stimulation represents the broad CD4+ T cell repertoire. Responding CD4+ T cells were sorted by upregulation of both CD40 ligand and CD69. CD8-depleted PBMCs were stimulated 15 to 20 hours with anti-CD28/CD49d costimulation, CD40-blocking antibody and enfuvirtide. Germline V CDR1 and CDR2: LNHDA, SQIVND (reference sequence). After removal of 7 bases from V and 0 bases from J, the junction contained 7 bases not matched to a gene. The CDR3 loop spans 16 amino acids. The libraries were made with immunoSEQ version 4 in survey mode. Sequencing used immunoSEQ multiplex PCR; TCRdb keeps in-frame clones, though not all of them. The table lists over 35,000 clones, roughly 90% of them singletons. This clone was recorded only once. The antigen remains unidentified.

The input for sequencing was CD4+ T cells sorted from PBMCs after 18-hour stimulation, taken from a patient who received antiretroviral therapy. This sequence originates from an adult man with HIV who was CMV-seropositive. The chain recombines TRBV19 with TRBJ2-1; 9 nucleotides agree with TRBD2. CDR3: CASTPGRGGSYNEQFF. The CDR3 DNA reads TGTGCCAGTACCCCGGGGCGGGGGGGCTCCTACAATGAGCAGTTCTTC.